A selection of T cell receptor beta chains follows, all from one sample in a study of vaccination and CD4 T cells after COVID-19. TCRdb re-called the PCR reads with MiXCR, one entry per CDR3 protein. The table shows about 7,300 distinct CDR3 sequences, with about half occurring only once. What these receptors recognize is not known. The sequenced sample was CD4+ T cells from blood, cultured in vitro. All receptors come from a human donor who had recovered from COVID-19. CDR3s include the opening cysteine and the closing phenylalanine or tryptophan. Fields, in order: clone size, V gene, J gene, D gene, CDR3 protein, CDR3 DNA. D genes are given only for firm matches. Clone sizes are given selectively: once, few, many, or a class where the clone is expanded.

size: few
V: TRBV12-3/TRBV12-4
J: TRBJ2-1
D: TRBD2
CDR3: CASSFRTSGLNEQFF
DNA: TGTGCCAGCAGTTTTAGGACTAGCGGGCTCAATGAGCAGTTCTTC

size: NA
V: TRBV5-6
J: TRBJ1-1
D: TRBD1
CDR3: CASSRGTGGDTEAFF
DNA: TGTGCCAGCAGTCGGGGGACAGGGGGTGACACTGAAGCTTTCTTT

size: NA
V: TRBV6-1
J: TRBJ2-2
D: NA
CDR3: CASSEWFTGELFF
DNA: TGTGCCAGCAGTGAATGGTTTACCGGGGAGCTGTTTTTT

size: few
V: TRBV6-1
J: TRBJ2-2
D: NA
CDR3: CASRRAGELFF
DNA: TGTGCCAGCAGACGGGCCGGGGAGCTGTTTTTT

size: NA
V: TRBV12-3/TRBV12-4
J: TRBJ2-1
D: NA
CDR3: CASSTRYNEQFF
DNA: TGTGCCAGCAGTACAAGATACAATGAGCAGTTCTTC

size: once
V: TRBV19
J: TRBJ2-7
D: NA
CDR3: CASSVGAHPTYEQYF
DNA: TGTGCCAGTAGTGTAGGGGCGCACCCAACCTACGAGCAGTACTTC

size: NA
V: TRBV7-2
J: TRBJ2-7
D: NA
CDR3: CASSLGIGRGYEQYF
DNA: TGTGCCAGCAGCTTAGGGATCGGCAGGGGATACGAGCAGTACTTC

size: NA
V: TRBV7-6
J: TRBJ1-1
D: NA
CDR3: CASSAGRGTEAFF
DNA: TGTGCCAGCAGCGCGGGGAGGGGGACAGAAGCTTTCTTT

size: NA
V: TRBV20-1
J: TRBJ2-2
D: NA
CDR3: CSAHPPRGVNTGELFF
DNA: TGCAGTGCGCATCCCCCGAGGGGCGTCAACACCGGGGAGCTGTTTTTT

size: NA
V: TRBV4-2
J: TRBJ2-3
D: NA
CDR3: CASSRSSLAGTDTQYF
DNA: TGTGCCAGCAGCCGCTCTTCCTTAGCGGGCACAGATACGCAGTATTTT

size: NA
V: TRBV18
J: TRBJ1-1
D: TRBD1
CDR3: CASSPFRGQEGTEAFF
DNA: TGTGCCAGCTCACCTTTCAGGGGGCAGGAGGGAACTGAAGCTTTCTTT

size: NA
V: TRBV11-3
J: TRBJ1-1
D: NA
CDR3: CASSLDRTVAFF
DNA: TGTGCCAGCAGCTTAGATCGAACGGTAGCTTTCTTT

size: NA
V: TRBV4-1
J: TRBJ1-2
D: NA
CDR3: CASSPSRGATYGYTF
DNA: TGCGCCAGCAGCCCCTCGCGGGGGGCGACCTATGGCTACACCTTC

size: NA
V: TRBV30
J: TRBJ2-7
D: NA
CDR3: CAWSPPGPGVYEQYF
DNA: TGTGCCTGGAGTCCCCCGGGACCAGGGGTCTACGAGCAGTACTTC

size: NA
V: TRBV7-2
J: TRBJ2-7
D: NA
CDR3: CASSLYSEQYF
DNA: TGTGCCAGCAGCTTATACAGCGAGCAGTACTTC

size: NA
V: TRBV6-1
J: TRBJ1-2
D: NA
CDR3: CATRGDHGYTF
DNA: TGTGCCACCAGAGGTGATCACGGCTACACCTTC

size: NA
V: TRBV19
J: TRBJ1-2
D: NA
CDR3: CASSTVSGYTF
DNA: TGTGCCAGTAGTACGGTTTCGGGCTACACCTTC

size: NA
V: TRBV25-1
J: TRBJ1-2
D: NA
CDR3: CASSETTGIYGYTF
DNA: TGTGCCAGCAGTGAAACAACGGGAATCTATGGCTACACCTTC

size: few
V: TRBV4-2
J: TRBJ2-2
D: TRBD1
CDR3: CASSQEDRGNTGELFF
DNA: TGTGCCAGCAGCCAAGAGGACAGGGGTAACACCGGGGAGCTGTTTTTT

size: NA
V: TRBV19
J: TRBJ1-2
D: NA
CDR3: CASSIVGIQSGYTF
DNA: TGTGCCAGTAGTATAGTCGGGATACAGTCTGGCTACACCTTC

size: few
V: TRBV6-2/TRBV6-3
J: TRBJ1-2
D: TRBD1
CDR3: CASRGTGDPYGYTF
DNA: TGTGCCAGCAGGGGGACAGGGGACCCCTATGGCTACACCTTC

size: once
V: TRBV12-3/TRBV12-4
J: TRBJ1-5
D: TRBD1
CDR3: CASSPGTGGNFQPQHF
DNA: TGTGCCAGCAGCCCCGGGACAGGGGGAAATTTCCAGCCCCAGCATTTT

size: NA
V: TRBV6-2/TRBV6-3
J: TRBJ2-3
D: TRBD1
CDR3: CASSDRGQDTQYF
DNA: TGTGCCAGCTCCGACAGGGGGCAGGATACGCAGTATTTT

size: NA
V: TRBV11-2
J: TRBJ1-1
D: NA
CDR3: CASRGGLVNTEAFF
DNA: TGTGCCAGCAGAGGCGGGTTGGTGAACACTGAAGCTTTCTTT

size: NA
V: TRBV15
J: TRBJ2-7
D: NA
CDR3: CATSGGDSYEQYF
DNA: TGTGCCACCAGCGGCGGGGACTCCTACGAGCAGTACTTC

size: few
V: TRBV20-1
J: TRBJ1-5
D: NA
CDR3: CSARDPRRGKDQPQHF
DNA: TGCAGTGCTAGAGATCCGAGGAGGGGTAAAGATCAGCCCCAGCATTTT

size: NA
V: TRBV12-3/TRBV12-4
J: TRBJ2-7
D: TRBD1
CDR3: CASSRGQGADEQYF
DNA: TGTGCCAGCAGCCGAGGACAGGGGGCGGATGAGCAGTACTTC

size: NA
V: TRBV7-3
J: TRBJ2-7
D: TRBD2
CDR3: CASSPLHRASGRYEQYF
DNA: TGTGCCAGCAGCCCCCTCCATAGGGCTAGCGGGAGATACGAGCAGTACTTC

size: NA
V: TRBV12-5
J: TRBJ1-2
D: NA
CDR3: CASGSSSRAVYGYTF
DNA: TGTGCTAGTGGTTCCTCCTCCAGGGCAGTCTATGGCTACACCTTC

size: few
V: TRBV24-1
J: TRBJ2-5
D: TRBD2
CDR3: CATSSGGETQYF
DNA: TGTGCCACCAGTAGCGGGGGAGAGACCCAGTACTTC

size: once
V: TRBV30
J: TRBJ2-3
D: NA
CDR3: CAWSVLGVDTQYF
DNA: TGTGCCTGGAGTGTACTAGGGGTGGATACGCAGTATTTT

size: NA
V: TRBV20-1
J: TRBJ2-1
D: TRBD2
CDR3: CSARTSGSYNEQFF
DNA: TGCAGTGCAAGGACTAGCGGCTCCTACAATGAGCAGTTCTTC

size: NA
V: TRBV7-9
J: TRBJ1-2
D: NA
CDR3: CASSLALRGYGYTF
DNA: TGTGCCAGCAGCTTAGCCCTGAGGGGGTATGGCTACACCTTC

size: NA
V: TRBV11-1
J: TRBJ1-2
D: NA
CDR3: CASSLEGRPGAGYTF
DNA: TGTGCCAGCAGCTTAGAAGGCCGACCGGGAGCTGGCTACACCTTC

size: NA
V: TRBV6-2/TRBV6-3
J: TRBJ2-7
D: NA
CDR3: CASRVSRRGEQYF
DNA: TGTGCCAGCAGGGTTAGTCGGAGAGGGGAGCAGTACTTC

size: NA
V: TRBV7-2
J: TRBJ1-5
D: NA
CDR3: CASSYDRSQPQHF
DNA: TGTGCCAGCAGTTACGACAGGTCGCAGCCCCAGCATTTT

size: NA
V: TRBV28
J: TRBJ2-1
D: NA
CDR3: CASSLSRGPTYNEQFF
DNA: TGTGCCAGCAGTTTATCACGAGGGCCGACCTACAATGAGCAGTTCTTC

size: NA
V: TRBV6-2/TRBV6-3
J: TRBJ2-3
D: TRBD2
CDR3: CASSSPSGGGDTQYF
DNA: TGTGCCAGCAGTTCTCCTAGCGGGGGTGGCGATACGCAGTATTTT

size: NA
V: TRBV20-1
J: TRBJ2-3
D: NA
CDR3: CSASIGSGITDTQYF
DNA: TGCAGTGCTAGCATCGGGAGCGGTATTACAGATACGCAGTATTTT

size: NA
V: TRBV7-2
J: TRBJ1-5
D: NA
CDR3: CASSPVQNQPQHF
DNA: TGTGCCAGCAGCCCAGTCCAGAATCAGCCCCAGCATTTT

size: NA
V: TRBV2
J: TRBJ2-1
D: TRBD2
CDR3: CASRLAGGGEQFF
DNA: TGTGCCAGCAGACTAGCGGGAGGGGGTGAGCAGTTCTTC

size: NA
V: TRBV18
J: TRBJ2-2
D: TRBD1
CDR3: CASSPGQGDTGELFF
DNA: TGTGCCAGCTCACCTGGACAGGGAGACACCGGGGAGCTGTTTTTT

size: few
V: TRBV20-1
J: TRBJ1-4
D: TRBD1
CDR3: CSAIGTGANEKLFF
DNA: TGCAGTGCTATTGGGACAGGGGCTAATGAAAAACTGTTTTTT